This paragraph reports one T cell receptor (beta chain). The CDR3 is made up of 15 amino acids. Trimming removed 1 base at V and 10 bases at J, with 14 bases between. CDR1 is KGHSH and CDR2 is LQKENI in the germline V gene. This record comes from a study of OX40 agonist ivuxolimab in advanced cancers. The protocol was immunoSEQ multiplex PCR, while the TCRdb copy is restricted to in-frame clones and leaves out a portion. The sample carries under 95,000 clones, 87% recorded once. This TCR was sampled from an adult with an advanced solid tumor such as melanoma, head and neck, liver or kidney cancer. The input for sequencing was CD4+ or CD8+ T cells sorted from blood, taken in a trial of the OX40 agonist ivuxolimab. The chain couples TRBV18 to TRBJ1-6; D may be TRBD1 (5 bases). CDR3 nucleotides: TGTGCCAGCTCACCACTGGGCAGGGATAGATCACCCCTCCACTTT. The encoded protein is CASSPLGRDRSPLHF.